The next 21 T cell receptor beta chains were all read from a single sample in a study of blood T cell repertoires in COVID-19 (TCRdb year 2020). To prepare the library, the immunoSEQ multiplex PCR assay was applied. TCRdb's version of the immuneACCESS table is confined to in-frame rearrangements and falls short of the full clone set. An unresolved V gene accounts for under half of the shortfall where checked; the remainder is of unknown origin. The sample table contains about 240,000 clones; only one count was recorded for roughly four fifths of them. The ten most abundant clones make up roughly 12% of the sample. Sequenced input: peripheral blood. These TCRs come from a woman aged 55-75 years with active or convalescent COVID-19.

This chain uses TRBV19 with TRBJ2-1; 8 bases map to TRBD2. The CDR3 is made up of 15 amino acids. The germline CDR1 and CDR2 sequences are LNHDA and SQIVND (reference sequence). V shed 1 base, J shed 6 bases, and the junction held 5 bases outside the gene matches. This chain's CDR3 is CASSIVAGGLNEQFF. The CDR3 coding sequence is TGTGCCAGTAGTATAGTCGCGGGGGGCCTCAATGAGCAGTTCTTC.

This chain joins TRBV4-2 and TRBJ2-5, with 9 bases fitting TRBD2. Germline V gene sequence: CDR1 LGHNA, CDR2 YNFKEQ. This CDR3 has 16 residues. J was trimmed by 4 bases and V by 2 bases; bases with no gene match: 8. CDR3 nucleotides: TGTGCCAGCAGCCAATTGTCTGGCGGGGGGGGAGAGACCCAGTACTTC. Protein sequence: CASSQLSGGGGETQYF.

This clone was observed a few times. This chain links TRBV19 with TRBJ1-1; D might be TRBD1 (5 bases). Trimming stripped 6 bases from V and 4 bases from J, with 15 bases between. This CDR3 comprises 14 residues. Germline V gives CDR1 LNHDA, CDR2 SQIVND (reference sequence). The DNA for the CDR3 is TGTGCCAGTAGCCTCCCGGGGGTAACCACTGAAGCTTTCTTT. Protein product: CASSLPGVTTEAFF. Looking up the rest from reference TRBV19 and TRBJ1-1 gives the full variable domain: DGGITQSPKYLFRKEGQNVTLSCEQNLNHDAMYWYRQDPGQGLRLIYYSQIVNDFQKGDIAEGYSVSREKKESFPLTVTSAQKNPTAFYLCASSLPGVTTEAFFGQGTRLTVV.

This clone turned up a few times. This chain uses TRBV5-1 with TRBJ2-1; TRBD2 agrees at 12 bases. CDR1 and CDR2 from the germline V gene are SGHRS and YFSETQ. The CDR3 covers 17 residues. With 1 base clipped from V and 7 bases from J, the junction kept 9 bases outside the gene matches. CDR3 sequence (DNA): TGCGCCAGCAGCTTGACCCTAGCGGGGGGGACTCCGAATGAGCAGTTCTTC. Translated, it gives CASSLTLAGGTPNEQFF.

The chain combines TRBV7-3 with TRBJ2-5; 9 bases line up with TRBD2. The CDR3 contains 14 residues. The V gene end was trimmed by 5 bases and the J gene end by 1 base; junction bases not matched to a gene: 2. The germline gives CDR1 SGHTA, CDR2 FQGTGA. CDR3 amino acids: CASSRSGGQETQYF. The DNA for the CDR3 is TGTGCCAGCAGCCGTAGCGGGGGCCAAGAGACCCAGTACTTC. The variable domain in full, completed from reference TRBV7-3 and TRBJ2-5, reads GAGVSQTPSNKVTEKGKYVELRCDPISGHTALYWYRQSLGQGPEFLIYFQGTGAADDSGLPNDRFFAVRPEGSVSTLKIQRTERGDSAVYLCASSRSGGQETQYFGPGTRLLVL.

This chain connects TRBV5-1 to TRBJ2-3, with 8 bases identical to TRBD2. V lost 4 bases, J lost 0 bases, and 16 bases stayed unmatched. The germline V gene has CDR1 SGHRS and CDR2 YFSETQ. The CDR3 sequence is 19 residues long. The CDR3 DNA reads TGCGCCAGCAGCCCTGGACTAGCCGCATCAAAGAAAAGCACAGATACGCAGTATTTT. It is translated as CASSPGLAASKKSTDTQYF.

V is TRBV6-5 and J is TRBJ2-2, with 12 bases fitting TRBD2. CDR3 length: 16 residues. The V segment lost 4 bases and the J segment 14 bases; nucleotides outside the gene matches: 14. The germline CDR1 and CDR2 sequences are MNHEY and SVGAGI. The CDR3 nucleotides are TGTGCCAGCAGTTCACTAGCGGGGGGATACCGGGCCTTACTGTTTTTT. Amino acid sequence: CASSSLAGGYRALLFF.

This chain links TRBV20-1 with TRBJ1-1; D is unclear. Trimming removed 4 bases from V and 8 bases from J, with 8 bases in between. Germline V gives CDR1 DFQATT, CDR2 SNEGSKA (reference sequence). This CDR3 region has 10 residues. The CDR3 region has the DNA TGCAGTGCTAAAGGGAGGGAAGCTTTCTTT. Protein product: CSAKGREAFF.

J is TRBJ1-1 and V is TRBV18; D not certain. Germline lookup yields CDR1 KGHSH and CDR2 LQKENI. The CDR3 runs 12 residues. The V end was cut by 4 bases, the J end by 5 bases, with 8 bases between. The CDR3 coding sequence is TGTGCCAGCTCACGAGGCGGAACTGAAGCTTTCTTT. Translated, it gives CASSRGGTEAFF.

V and J are TRBV7-9 and TRBJ2-7, with 9 positions matching TRBD1. Trimming cost V 6 bases and J 1 base; bases outside gene matches: 10. Germline V CDR1 and CDR2: SEHNR, FQNEAQ (reference sequence). The CDR3 covers 16 residues. CDR3 loop: CASRSTDRGKSYEQYF. The CDR3 nucleotides are TGTGCCAGCAGATCCACCGACAGGGGGAAATCCTACGAGCAGTACTTC. Looking up the rest from reference TRBV7-9 and TRBJ2-7 gives the full variable domain: DTGVSQNPRHKITKRGQNVTFRCDPISEHNRLYWYRQTLGQGPEFLTYFQNEAQLEKSRLLSDRFSAERPKGSFSTLEIQRTEQGDSAMYLCASRSTDRGKSYEQYFGPGTRLTVT.

This sequence joins TRBV3-1 (or the pseudogene TRBV3-2) and TRBJ2-5; D call uncertain. The germline V gene has CDR1 LGHDT and CDR2 YNNKEL (reference sequence). V lost 0 bases to trimming and J lost 2 bases, with 10 bases between them. The CDR3 spans 15 residues. The CDR3 loop is CASSQETAPQETQYF. CDR3 DNA: TGTGCCAGCAGCCAAGAAACAGCCCCTCAAGAGACCCAGTACTTC.

The chain is built from TRBV18 and TRBJ1-1; D perhaps matches TRBD1 (6 bases). The germline gives CDR1 KGHSH, CDR2 LQKENI. V lost 6 bases and J lost 7, with 24 bases in between. There are 16 residues in the CDR3. In DNA form, the CDR3 reads TGTGCCAGCTCGCGAGGGCAGGGGAGGGGCGGTGGTGAAGCTTTCTTT. Residues: CASSRGQGRGGGEAFF. Combining the CDR3 with reference TRBV18 and TRBJ1-1 gives the whole variable domain NAGVMQNPRHLVRRRGQEARLRCSPMKGHSHVYWYRQLPEEGLKFMVYLQKENIIDESGMPKERFSAEFPKEGPSILRIQQVVRGDSAAYFCASSRGQGRGGGEAFFGQGTRLTVV.

This sequence joins TRBV7-9 and TRBJ1-2; no clear D. V dropped 0 bases and J dropped 7 bases, with 9 bases sitting between them. CDR1 is SEHNR, CDR2 FQNEAQ, per germline (reference sequence). The length of the CDR3 is 13 residues. The CDR3 bases are TGTGCCAGCAGCTTAGCTTTGGAGGTTGGCTACACCTTC. Residues: CASSLALEVGYTF.

V usage is TRBV10-3 and J usage is TRBJ1-2, with TRBD1 identical over 8 bases. From germline, CDR1 is ENHRY and CDR2 SYGVKD. The J segment lost 4 bases and the V segment lost 2 bases, leaving 12 bases of the junction unmatched. The CDR3 totals 17 residues. The CDR3 DNA sequence: TGTGCCATCAGTGAGCTCCCCCAGGGGGCGCCGGCCTATGGCTACACCTTC. Translating gives CAISELPQGAPAYGYTF.

This clone appeared a few times. This chain connects TRBV27 to TRBJ2-7; 7 nucleotides agree with TRBD1. There are 15 residues in the CDR3. The junction had 10 bases not matched to a gene; V was cut back by 3 bases and J by 5 bases. Germline V gene data show CDR1 as MNHEY and CDR2 as SMNVEV (reference sequence). CDR3 nucleotides: TGTGCCAGCAGTTTTTTGGACAGGAGGCAAAACGAGCAGTACTTC. It translates to CASSFLDRRQNEQYF.

The V and J genes are TRBV6-2 or TRBV6-3 and TRBJ2-3, with TRBD2 matching over 13 bases. CDR3 length: 17 residues. In germline, CDR1 is MNHEY, CDR2 SVGEGT. V lost 5 bases and J lost 2; bases outside the gene matches: 7. The CDR3 here is CASSEQLAGGPTDTQYF. The DNA for the CDR3 is TGTGCCAGCAGTGAGCAACTAGCGGGGGGGCCCACAGATACGCAGTATTTT.

The V and J genes are TRBV7-2 and TRBJ1-2; 7 nucleotides align to TRBD1. The length of the CDR3 is 15 residues. V lost 0 bases to trimming and J lost 4 bases; unmatched junction nucleotides: 5. Germline V gene data show CDR1 as SGHTA and CDR2 as FQGNSA. This CDR3 is CASSLATGYSYGYTF. CDR3 bases: TGTGCCAGCAGCTTAGCGACAGGGTATAGCTATGGCTACACCTTC.

This clone was found a few times. CDR3 in DNA: TGTGCCAGTAGTCGACAGGGTCCGGACTATGGCTACACCTTC. Its protein product is CASSRQGPDYGYTF. This chain links TRBV19 with TRBJ1-2; 7 positions match TRBD1. V trimming: 5 bases; J trimming: 3 bases; junction bases outside the gene matches: 6. CDR3 size: 14 residues. CDR1 is LNHDA and CDR2 is SQIVND in the germline V gene (reference sequence).

This chain links TRBV4-1 with TRBJ1-1; 9 nucleotides agree with TRBD1. Germline trimming cut 3 bases from V and 2 bases from J; bases unmatched to any gene: 10. The CDR3 is made up of 17 amino acids. CDR1 and CDR2 (germline): MGHRA, YSYEKL. The CDR3 here is CASSHGYRDRVNTEAFF. The CDR3 bases are TGCGCCAGCAGCCATGGGTACCGGGACAGGGTCAACACTGAAGCTTTCTTT.

The V gene is TRBV4-3, the J gene TRBJ2-3, with TRBD2 identical over 15 bases. CDR1 is LGHNA and CDR2 is YSLEER in the germline V gene. The CDR3 loop spans 16 amino acids. The J segment lost 8 bases and the V segment lost 1 base, leaving 4 bases of the junction unmatched. This chain's CDR3 is CASSQGTSGGAGTQYF. The CDR3 bases are TGCGCCAGCAGCCAAGGGACTAGCGGGGGGGCAGGTACGCAGTATTTT.

The chain links TRBV2 to TRBJ2-3, with 8 bases lining up with TRBD1. There are 15 residues in the CDR3. CDR1 is SNHLY, CDR2 FYNNEI, per germline. J lost 0 bases, V lost 6 bases, and 5 bases had no gene match. CDR3 region: CASSGTGPSTDTQYF. CDR3 sequence (DNA): TGTGCCAGCAGCGGGACAGGACCTAGCACAGATACGCAGTATTTT.